Following are 21 T cell receptor beta chains from one sample sequenced in a study of blood T cell repertoires in COVID-19. Clones were sequenced by immunoSEQ multiplex PCR, and TCRdb holds only the in-frame ones, with some missing. The data show more than 65,000 clones, with around 90% seen just once and approximately 4.9% held by the top ten. Sequencing was carried out using peripheral blood. The source is a woman of 80 years or more with active or convalescent COVID-19.

The V call is TRBV11-1, the J call TRBJ2-7; D unclear. The CDR3 loop spans 14 amino acids. The V and J ends lost 2 bases and 0 bases respectively, with 8 bases between them. Germline V gene sequence: CDR1 SGHAT, CDR2 FQDESV (reference sequence). For the CDR3, the DNA is TGTGCCAGCAGCTTATCTGGCCTCTCCTACGAGCAGTACTTC. Translated: CASSLSGLSYEQYF.

The chain is built from TRBV7-8 and TRBJ2-1, with a possible D match to TRBD2 (6 bases). The V and J ends lost 5 bases and 4 bases respectively, with 15 bases between them. CDR1 SGHVS and CDR2 FQNEAQ come from the germline V gene. The CDR3 has 15 amino acids. DNA of the CDR3: TGTGCCAGCAGCGTCCGGGCGGAGGGGTACAATGAGCAGTTCTTC. The encoded protein is CASSVRAEGYNEQFF.

V and J are TRBV2 and TRBJ1-6; 8 positions match TRBD1. The length of the CDR3 is 15 residues. V lost 5 bases, J lost 10 bases, and 10 bases stayed unmatched. Germline CDR1 SNHLY, CDR2 FYNNEI. The CDR3, as DNA: TGTGCCAGCAGTAGCAGGGGGCAGACAGGGTCACCCCTCCACTTT. Translating gives CASSSRGQTGSPLHF.

The chain links TRBV24-1 to TRBJ2-5; 9 bases fit TRBD1. With V trimmed by 6 bases and J by 5 bases, 3 bases remained unmatched. Germline CDR1 reads KGHDR; CDR2 reads SFDVKD. The CDR3 contains 13 residues. CDR3: CATSWTGAETQYF. CDR3 nucleotides: TGTGCCACCAGTTGGACAGGGGCTGAGACCCAGTACTTC.

V and J are TRBV29-1 and TRBJ2-1, with 7 bases lining up with TRBD2. J lost 7 bases, V lost 5 bases, and 14 bases had no gene match. Germline V lookup: CDR1 SQVTM, CDR2 ANQGSEA. The CDR3 consists of 15 residues. Here the CDR3 reads CSVRGLAGAKNEQFF. CDR3 DNA sequence: TGCAGCGTTAGGGGCTTAGCGGGCGCTAAAAATGAGCAGTTCTTC.

The V call is TRBV15, the J call TRBJ1-2; possible D gene TRBD1, 5 bases. V lost 3 bases and J lost 7, with 15 bases in between. The CDR3 has 14 amino acids. CDR1 and CDR2 from the germline V gene are LNHNV and YYDKDF (reference sequence). CDR3 amino acids: CATSRWTTGGGYTF. CDR3 DNA: TGTGCCACCAGCAGGTGGACAACGGGGGGTGGCTACACCTTC.

This sequence joins TRBV7-9 and TRBJ2-1, with 10 positions matching TRBD1. CDR1 is SEHNR and CDR2 is FQNEAQ in the germline V gene (reference sequence). CDR3 length equals 18 residues. After removal of 1 base from V and 3 bases from J, the junction contained 9 bases not matched to a gene. CDR3 in DNA: TGTGCCAGCAGCTTAGGCTCCGGGACAGGGGTGATCTACAATGAGCAGTTCTTC. It encodes CASSLGSGTGVIYNEQFF.

V and J are TRBV6-4 and TRBJ2-6; perhaps TRBD2 as D (6 bases). Germline CDR1 reads MRHNA; CDR2 reads SNTAGT. CDR3 size: 17 residues. Trimming removed 2 bases at V and 2 bases at J, with 13 bases between. The CDR3 spells CASSDAGYRTGANVLTF. In nucleotides, the CDR3 is TGTGCCAGCAGTGACGCGGGGTATCGGACTGGGGCCAACGTCCTGACTTTC.

This chain joins TRBV29-1 and TRBJ2-7; 8 bases line up with TRBD1. The germline V gene encodes CDR1 SQVTM and CDR2 ANQGSEA. V lost 3 bases to trimming and J lost 5 bases; unmatched junction nucleotides: 6. The CDR3 length is 13 residues. The CDR3 bases are TGCAGCGTTGACTTTTCGACAGGGGACGAGCAGTACTTC. Protein sequence: CSVDFSTGDEQYF.

The rearrangement joins TRBV5-6 to TRBJ2-5, with D tentatively TRBD2 (6 bases). The CDR3 totals 17 residues. Germline CDR1 and CDR2: SGHDT and YYEEEE. Trimming shortened V by 2 bases and J by 1 base, and 18 bases separated the two germline ends. CDR3 amino acids: CASSFLTGLSTQETQYF. The DNA of the CDR3 is TGTGCCAGCAGCTTCCTTACGGGACTTAGTACCCAAGAGACCCAGTACTTC.

The CDR3 coding sequence is TGCGCCAGCAGCCTTGACAGGGCGGTTGCCGAGCAGTACTTC. Its translation is CASSLDRAVAEQYF. The chain is built from TRBV4-3 and TRBJ2-7; 7 bases are shared with TRBD1. With V trimmed by 4 bases and J by 6 bases, 9 bases remained unmatched. CDR3 length: 14 amino acids. The germline V gene encodes CDR1 LGHNA and CDR2 YSLEER.

The chain recombines TRBV3-1 (or the pseudogene TRBV3-2) with TRBJ2-1; 10 positions match TRBD2. CDR1 is LGHDT and CDR2 is YNNKEL in the germline V gene (reference sequence). Trimming at V came to 4 bases and at J to 7 bases, leaving 7 bases not matched to a gene. The CDR3 covers 15 residues. The CDR3 spells CASSRSGGAHNEQFF. Written as DNA, the CDR3 is TGTGCCAGCAGCCGGAGCGGGGGGGCTCATAATGAGCAGTTCTTC.

CDR3 DNA sequence: TGTGCCAGCAGTGGGACAGGGGCCTATGGCTACACCTTC. It yields the protein CASSGTGAYGYTF. The chain has TRBV12-3 or TRBV12-4 and TRBJ1-2; the match to TRBD1 covers 10 bases. V trimming: 5 bases; J trimming: 4 bases; junction bases outside the gene matches: 1. This CDR3 spans 13 amino acids.

The chain links TRBV30 to TRBJ2-7; 10 positions agree with TRBD1. J was trimmed by 4 bases and V by 4 bases; bases with no gene match: 7. This CDR3 has 14 amino acids. CDR1 GTSNPN and CDR2 SVGIG come from the germline V gene (reference sequence). The CDR3 loop is CAWTTGTGAYEQYF. In DNA form, the CDR3 reads TGTGCCTGGACCACCGGGACAGGGGCTTACGAGCAGTACTTC.

This chain connects TRBV29-1 to TRBJ2-3; 13 bases match TRBD2. This CDR3 is built from 14 residues. Germline V gene data show CDR1 as SQVTM and CDR2 as ANQGSEA. V shed 6 bases and J 4 bases; nucleotides not matched to a gene: 4. CDR3 bases: TGCAGCGTCGGGACTAGCGGGATGTCAGATACGCAGTATTTT. Protein: CSVGTSGMSDTQYF.

V gene TRBV6-5 combines with J gene TRBJ2-5; 8 bases match TRBD2. CDR3 length: 14 amino acids. The germline CDR1 and CDR2 sequences are MNHEY and SVGAGI. V lost 5 bases, J lost 5 bases, and 7 bases stayed unmatched. The CDR3 DNA reads as TGTGCCAGCAGTACCGGGACTAGTGGGGAGACCCAGTACTTC. It encodes CASSTGTSGETQYF.

The J gene is TRBJ2-7, the V gene TRBV11-1; D remains ambiguous. Germline V gene data show CDR1 as SGHAT and CDR2 as FQDESV (reference sequence). CDR3 length: 16 residues. V lost 6 bases to trimming and J lost 1 base, with 19 bases between them. CDR3 in amino acids: CASSPPGSLGSYEQYF. DNA of the CDR3: TGTGCCAGCAGTCCACCGGGTAGCCTAGGATCCTACGAGCAGTACTTC.

The rearrangement uses TRBV28 and TRBJ2-2; 7 nucleotides agree with TRBD1. In germline, CDR1 is MDHEN, CDR2 SYDVKM. The CDR3 sequence is 14 residues long. The trim removed 7 bases at V and 5 bases at J, leaving 7 bases unmatched. The CDR3 region is CASITGALTGELFF. The CDR3 DNA follows: TGTGCCAGCATCACAGGGGCCCTGACCGGGGAGCTGTTTTTT.

The chain uses TRBV28 and TRBJ2-7, with TRBD1 as a possible D gene (6 bases). V lost 4 bases and J 3 bases, leaving 16 bases between the germline ends. The length of the CDR3 is 15 residues. CDR1 is MDHEN, CDR2 SYDVKM, per germline. CDR3 nucleotides: TGTGCCAGCAGTTCGGTGACAGGCCCTTTCTACGAGCAGTACTTC. This encodes CASSSVTGPFYEQYF.

The genes are TRBV28 and TRBJ2-7; D not resolved. The CDR3 spans 14 residues. V lost 2 bases, J lost 2 bases, and 10 bases lay in between. The germline CDR1 and CDR2 sequences are MDHEN and SYDVKM. The CDR3 DNA follows: TGTGCCAGCAGTTTAATACAGACCCCCTACGAGCAGTACTTC. Amino acid sequence: CASSLIQTPYEQYF.

Only one count was recorded for this clone. The chain is built from TRBV29-1 and TRBJ2-1; 9 bases are shared with TRBD1. The CDR3 runs to 14 residues. V was clipped by 7 bases and J by 6 bases; unmatched bases: 10. Germline-derived CDR1 and CDR2 are SQVTM and ANQGSEA. CDR3 sequence reads: CSGVLRTGVNEQFF. The CDR3 DNA sequence: TGCAGCGGCGTTCTGCGGACAGGGGTCAATGAGCAGTTCTTC.